The clone carrying this T cell receptor beta chain was recorded only once. Its matching antigen is unknown. This sample is part of a study of T cell responses to AZD1222 COVID-19 vaccine. Overall study findings and caveats: Seropositivity was recorded at baseline in only a handful of AZD1222 recipients. White British people made up most donors, females outnumbered males, and clonal diversity was possibly underestimated. Spike-spanning, vaccine-associated CD4 TCRs were dominant at 160-218 and 743-854.

TCRdb's table, derived via immunoSEQ multiplex PCR, lists solely in-frame clones and lacks some. Altogether about 130,000 clones are present, about 88% being singletons, with the ten largest covering 7.6%. Germline values: CDR1 SGHRS, CDR2 YFSETQ. The CDR3 is 16 amino acids. With V trimmed by 0 bases and J by 4 bases, 6 bases remained unmatched. The sequence derives from an adult in good health. This specimen was peripheral blood, taken on day 0 of AZD1222 vaccination. This chain connects TRBV5-1 to TRBJ2-5; 10 positions agree with TRBD1. The CDR3 sequence is CASSLGGTGERETQYF. CDR3 in DNA: TGCGCCAGCAGCTTGGGGGGGACAGGGGAACGAGAGACCCAGTACTTC.